These 22 T cell receptor beta chains came from one sample sequenced in a study of OX40 agonist ivuxolimab in advanced cancers. Sequencing used immunoSEQ multiplex PCR; TCRdb keeps in-frame clones, though not all of them. The sample shows fewer than 80,000 clones, roughly nine tenths of them seen only once. The specimen comprised CD4+ or CD8+ T cells sorted from blood, sampled in a trial of the OX40 agonist ivuxolimab. The receptors shown here come from an adult with an advanced solid tumor such as melanoma, head and neck, liver or kidney cancer.

This chain links TRBV7-6 with TRBJ1-4; 7 nucleotides agree with TRBD1. Germline values: CDR1 SGHVS, CDR2 FNYEAQ. V lost 5 bases, J lost 10 bases, and 13 bases stayed unmatched. The CDR3 consists of 15 residues. The CDR3 protein is CASSLPRQGLGKLFF. The CDR3 DNA reads as TGTGCCAGCAGCCTCCCGCGACAGGGCCTAGGAAAACTGTTTTTT.

This clone was seen a single time. This rearrangement joins TRBV7-6 to TRBJ2-2; either TRBD1 or TRBD2 may supply D (5 bases each). The CDR3 length is 18 residues. Germline loops: CDR1 SGHVS, CDR2 FNYEAQ. V gave up 3 bases and J gave up 4 bases, with 21 bases separating them. The CDR3 here is CASSFPWGRGTGTGELFF. CDR3 DNA sequence: TGTGCCAGCAGCTTCCCGTGGGGTCGAGGGACCGGCACCGGGGAGCTGTTTTTT. The full variable domain, in which reference TRBV7-6 and TRBJ2-2 provide the parts outside the CDR3, is GAGVSQSPRYKVTKRGQDVALRCDPISGHVSLYWYRQALGQGPEFLTYFNYEAQQDKSGLPNDRFSAERPEGSISTLTIQRTEQRDSAMYRCASSFPWGRGTGTGELFFGEGSRLTVL.

The V gene is TRBV5-4, the J gene TRBJ2-1; 7 nucleotides align to TRBD2. CDR3 length equals 15 residues. Per the germline V gene, CDR1 is SGHNT and CDR2 is YYREEE (reference sequence). V was clipped by 2 bases and J by 5 bases; unmatched bases: 7. The CDR3 sequence is CASSFGGRANNEQFF. In DNA form, the CDR3 reads TGTGCCAGCAGCTTTGGAGGGAGGGCGAACAATGAGCAGTTCTTC.

The chain combines TRBV5-4 with TRBJ2-1; TRBD2 is a possible D gene (6 bases). The CDR3 is 15 residues long. The germline CDR1 and CDR2 sequences are SGHNT and YYREEE (reference sequence). Trimming cost V 4 bases and J 4 bases, with 15 bases left between them. CDR3 sequence reads: CASSPPGGWYNEQFF. In DNA form, the CDR3 reads TGTGCCAGCAGCCCCCCCGGGGGATGGTACAATGAGCAGTTCTTC.

J is TRBJ2-7 and V is TRBV29-1; 11 positions agree with TRBD2. Germline trimming cut 7 bases from V and 6 bases from J; bases unmatched to any gene: 8. CDR1 is SQVTM and CDR2 is ANQGSEA in the germline V gene. The CDR3 has 13 amino acids. CDR3: CSAGVGTSGEQYF. CDR3 in DNA: TGCAGCGCTGGAGTGGGGACTAGCGGCGAGCAGTACTTC.

The chain uses TRBV11-2 and TRBJ1-2; D is possibly TRBD1 (5 bases). The ends were cut back, 1 base at V and 8 bases at J, with 17 bases in the middle. There are 15 residues in the CDR3. Germline V gene data show CDR1 as SGHAT and CDR2 as FQNNGV. The CDR3 reads CASSLGGAGPWGYTF. CDR3 DNA: TGTGCCAGCAGCTTAGGTGGGGCAGGGCCTTGGGGCTACACCTTC.

The CDR3 is CAWSSPAFAMETQYF. DNA of the CDR3: TGTGCCTGGAGTTCCCCGGCCTTCGCGATGGAGACCCAGTACTTC. The V and J genes are TRBV30 and TRBJ2-5; no firm D call. Trimming removed 2 bases at V and 5 bases at J, with 18 bases between. CDR1 is GTSNPN, CDR2 SVGIG, per germline (reference sequence). The CDR3 runs 15 residues.

The V and J genes are TRBV7-9 and TRBJ2-5, with D unclear. CDR1 SEHNR and CDR2 FQNEAQ come from the germline V gene (reference sequence). The CDR3 length is 12 residues. With 9 bases removed from V and 5 bases from J, the gap between germline ends came to 13 bases. The DNA for the CDR3 is TGTGCCAGTGCCTTGAGTCGCGAGACCCAGTACTTC. Its translation: CASALSRETQYF.

The chain recombines TRBV6-1 with TRBJ2-5, with 11 positions matching TRBD2. The germline V gene encodes CDR1 MNHNS and CDR2 SASEGT. The CDR3 covers 16 residues. V lost 1 base, J lost 5 bases, and 6 bases stayed unmatched. The CDR3 region has the DNA TGTGCCAGCAGTGAAGGCCTAGCGGGAGGTGGCGAGACCCAGTACTTC. This sequence encodes CASSEGLAGGGETQYF.

This chain links TRBV12-2 with TRBJ2-7; TRBD1, the table's D call, was not compared with the DNA. TRBV12-2 is annotated as a pseudogene. CDR3 length: 13 amino acids. The CDR3 is CASRLGQDREQYF. DNA for the CDR3: TGTGCAAGTCGCTTAGGACAGGACAGGGAGCAGTACTTC.

V usage is TRBV7-9 and J usage is TRBJ1-1; tentative D call: TRBD1 (5 bases). Germline V gene sequence: CDR1 SEHNR, CDR2 FQNEAQ (reference sequence). The V and J ends lost 5 bases and 5 bases respectively, with 15 bases between them. CDR3 length equals 14 residues. CDR3 sequence reads: CASSQEGVGTEAFF. CDR3 bases: TGTGCCAGCAGCCAAGAAGGGGTAGGGACTGAAGCTTTCTTT.

The chain joins TRBV19 to TRBJ1-2, with D unresolved. Germline V gene data show CDR1 as LNHDA and CDR2 as SQIVND (reference sequence). The germline V and J ends were trimmed by 3 bases and 3 bases, with 8 bases remaining between them. The CDR3 has 13 amino acids. CDR3: CASSIRGHYGYTF. The CDR3 nucleotides read TGTGCCAGTAGTATTCGCGGCCACTATGGCTACACCTTC.

This rearrangement joins TRBV4-1 to TRBJ2-1, with 9 bases matching TRBD2. J gave up 3 bases and V 1 base, and 13 bases lay outside the gene matches. This CDR3 has 19 residues. Germline CDR1 is MGHRA and CDR2 is YSYEKL. Written as DNA, the CDR3 is TGCGCCAGCAGCCAAGGAAGATTAGGCGGGAGGGAAGGCTACAATGAGCAGTTCTTC. Amino acids: CASSQGRLGGREGYNEQFF.

The V call is TRBV28, the J call TRBJ2-4; 8 bases line up with TRBD1. V was pared by 4 bases and J by 6 bases, with 5 bases of the junction left unmatched. Per the germline V gene, CDR1 is MDHEN and CDR2 is SYDVKM. The CDR3 loop spans 14 amino acids. CDR3 protein: CASSSGQGRNIQYF. CDR3 nucleotide sequence: TGTGCCAGCAGTTCCGGACAGGGCCGAAACATTCAGTACTTC. The full variable domain, in which reference TRBV28 and TRBJ2-4 provide the parts outside the CDR3, is DVKVTQSSRYLVKRTGEKVFLECVQDMDHENMFWYRQDPGLGLRLIYFSYDVKMKEKGDIPEGYSVSREKKERFSLILESASTNQTSMYLCASSSGQGRNIQYFGAGTRLSVL.

The chain uses TRBV6-6 and TRBJ2-7; D tentatively reads TRBD1 or TRBD2 (5 bases each). Germline CDR1 MNHNY, CDR2 SVGAGI (reference sequence). CDR3 length: 14 amino acids. V dropped 4 bases and J dropped 2 bases, with 12 bases sitting between them. The DNA for the CDR3 is TGTGCCAGCAGTTCCCGGGACCCGACCTACGAGCAGTACTTC. Translated: CASSSRDPTYEQYF.

This clone occurred once. The chain links TRBV11-2 to TRBJ2-5; 10 nucleotides match TRBD2. Germline CDR1 and CDR2: SGHAT and FQNNGV. This CDR3 is built from 14 residues. With 4 bases clipped from V and 5 bases from J, the junction kept 4 bases outside the gene matches. CDR3 nucleotides: TGTGCCAGCAGCTCGACTAGCGGGCGGGAGACCCAGTACTTC. Translating gives CASSSTSGRETQYF.

This rearrangement joins TRBV7-4 to TRBJ2-7; maybe TRBD1 (5 bases). CDR3 size: 13 residues. The germline V gene encodes CDR1 SGHVT and CDR2 SQSDAQ. The V gene lost 5 bases and the J gene lost 5 bases, with 13 bases spanning the gap. The chain's CDR3 is CASSPTEDHEQYF. As DNA, the CDR3 is TGTGCCAGCAGCCCGACAGAGGACCACGAGCAGTACTTC. The variable domain in full, with the rest retrieved from reference TRBV7-4 and TRBJ2-7, is GAGVSQSPRYKVAKRGRDVALRCDSISGHVTLYWYRQTLGQGSEVLTYSQSDAQRDKSGRPSGRFSAERPERSVSTLKIQRTEQGDSAVYLCASSPTEDHEQYFGPGTRLTVT.

The chain recombines TRBV7-2 with TRBJ1-3; D is unclear. Germline V gene sequence: CDR1 SGHTA, CDR2 FQGNSA. The CDR3 has 14 residues. With 0 bases removed from V and 2 bases from J, the gap between germline ends came to 5 bases. The CDR3 bases are TGTGCCAGCAGCTTAGCAATCGCTGGAAACACCATATATTTT. Its protein product is CASSLAIAGNTIYF.

The V and J genes are TRBV6-5 and TRBJ2-5, with 8 bases identical to TRBD1. In germline, CDR1 is MNHEY, CDR2 SVGAGI. This CDR3 comprises 14 residues. The V gene end was trimmed by 5 bases and the J gene end by 5 bases; junction bases not matched to a gene: 7. CDR3 coding DNA: TGTGCCAGCAGTAGGACAGGGATTGTTGAGACCCAGTACTTC. It translates to CASSRTGIVETQYF.

The chain joins TRBV5-5 to TRBJ2-1; TRBD2 matches 11 bases. V was pared by 6 bases and J by 6 bases, with 11 bases of the junction left unmatched. The CDR3 extends over 16 amino acids. The V gene's germline CDR1 is SGHKS and CDR2 YYEKEE (reference sequence). The CDR3 here is CASILLLAGGFNEQFF. CDR3 coding DNA: TGTGCCAGCATACTACTCCTAGCGGGAGGATTCAATGAGCAGTTCTTC.

This rearrangement joins TRBV30 to TRBJ2-5, with D uncertain. Trimming removed 4 bases from V and 2 bases from J, with 11 bases in between. The CDR3 sequence is 13 residues long. Per germline, CDR1 GTSNPN and CDR2 SVGIG (reference sequence). The CDR3 nucleotides read TGTGCCTGGAACAACGGCCCTCAAGAGACCCAGTACTTC. Encoded protein: CAWNNGPQETQYF.

The rearrangement links TRBV5-1 to TRBJ1-1; maybe TRBD1 (5 bases). This CDR3 spans 14 amino acids. V lost 2 bases to trimming and J lost 5 bases, with 13 bases between them. From germline, CDR1 is SGHRS and CDR2 YFSETQ. The CDR3 spells CASSFLGVGTEAFF. CDR3 DNA: TGCGCCAGCAGCTTTTTGGGGGTAGGGACTGAAGCTTTCTTT.